One TCR beta chain is described in this entry. The target antigen is unknown. Naive CD8 isolation took CD45RO-negative cells positively selected for CCR7 and excluded terminally differentiated effector memory CD45RA+ cells. This sample is drawn from a study of shared clonotypes between healthy human individuals. Overall study: With ages of 18 to 49, the donors were two women and three men. Study-wide results and caveats: Depth was large, yet rarefaction showed that sorted-subset sequencing was incomplete. Of the naive CD4 clonotypes, around 5.2% were shared across a handful of donors.

The germline gives CDR1 WSHSY, CDR2 SAAADI. CDR3 size: 14 residues. V trimming: 1 base; J trimming: 7 bases; junction bases outside the gene matches: 4. Authors' data handling: ImmunoSEQ sequences covered only the junction and lacked quality scores; filtering therefore differed. Libraries were prepared by immunoSEQ multiplex PCR; TCRdb keeps only in-frame clonotypes and omits some of them. D and trimming come from the DNA, and the V and J calls and clone size come from that table. The sample carries about 2 million clones, about 94% recorded once. This chain joins TRBV10-2 and TRBJ1-5, with TRBD1 matching 7 bases. Sequenced material: naive CD8+ T cells sorted from blood. This clonotype was sampled from a man younger than 35 in good health. CDR3 region: CASSEWAGGQPQHF. The CDR3 DNA is TGCGCCAGCAGTGAGTGGGCAGGGGGACAGCCCCAGCATTTT.